This TCR beta chain stems from a study of graft-versus-host responses after intestinal transplantation. Study as a whole: All recipients got anti-thymocyte globulin induction, then tacrolimus and steroids for roughly three years.

General study findings and limits: Where graft-donor T cell macrochimerism was present, patients had high graft-versus-host to host-versus-graft clonal ratios in allografts. Levels of circulating GvH clones at their peak were associated with early post-transplant HvG declines. Recipient marrow harbored GvH clones, some of which surfaced first in ileum or blood.

Using immunoSEQ multiplex PCR, the repertoire was profiled, and TCRdb retains in-frame clones only, with some absent. The sample holds approximately 90,000 clones, around 90% seen once. The germline V gene encodes CDR1 SGHAT and CDR2 FQNNGV. CDR3 length: 15 residues. The germline V and J ends were trimmed by 1 base and 2 bases, with 12 bases remaining between them. As to this clone: Its target is unknown.

Sample: unstimulated CD8+ T cells sorted from spleen or lymph node cells, taken before intestinal transplant. V is TRBV11-2 and J is TRBJ2-7; D is possibly TRBD2 (5 bases). The receptor was isolated from a human donor who received an intestinal transplant. CDR3 sequence reads: CASSLGSGYTYEQYF. CDR3 sequence (DNA): TGTGCCAGCAGCTTAGGAAGCGGTTACACCTACGAGCAGTACTTC. The complete variable domain, with remaining parts taken from reference TRBV11-2 and TRBJ2-7, reads EAGVAQSPRYKIIEKRQSVAFWCNPISGHATLYWYQQILGQGPKLLIQFQNNGVVDDSQLPKDRFSAERLKGVDSTLKIQPAKLEDSAVYLCASSLGSGYTYEQYFGPGTRLTVT.